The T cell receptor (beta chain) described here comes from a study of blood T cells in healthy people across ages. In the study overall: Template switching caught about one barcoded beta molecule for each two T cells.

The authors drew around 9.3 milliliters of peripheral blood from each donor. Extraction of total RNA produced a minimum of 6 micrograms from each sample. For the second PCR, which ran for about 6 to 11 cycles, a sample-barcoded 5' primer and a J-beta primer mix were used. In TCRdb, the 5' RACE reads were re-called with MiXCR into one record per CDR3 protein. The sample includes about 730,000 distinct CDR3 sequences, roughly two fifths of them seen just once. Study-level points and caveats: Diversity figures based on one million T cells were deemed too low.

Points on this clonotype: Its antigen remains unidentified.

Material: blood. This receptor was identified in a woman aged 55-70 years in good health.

The CDR3 loop is CASRNNRETQYF. CDR3 in DNA: TGTGCCAGCAGGAATAACCGAGAGACCCAGTACTTC. The chain links TRBV21-1 to TRBJ2-5. TRBV21-1 is a recognized pseudogene. The CDR3 has 12 amino acids.